This TCR beta chain came from a study of blood T cell repertoires in COVID-19 (TCRdb year 2020). Background for the entire study: Collaborator samples came from the United States, Italy and Spain and covered acute and convalescent phases of COVID-19. The prospective study material was composed of cDNA or gDNA derived from T cells, B-cell-depleted T cells, or PBMCs. Subjects who had been exposed to COVID-19, were actively infected with it, or had recovered from it provided the deeply sampled blood TCRbeta repertoires that made up the dataset. The repertoires were made available in a free public database intended to serve as a resource for research on the immune response to SARS-CoV-2. Samples came from the ongoing ImmuneRACE study (first 160 participants) plus 1,254 subjects from 6 global collaborators. Nearly every sample came with metadata listing a de-identified subject ID, COVID-19 status, age in years and sex. Where available, HLA class I and class II types were obtained from metadata supplied by the sample provider rather than from assay-based typing. Study-wide conclusions, independent of this receptor: How much clinical and demographic metadata was included differed by source and by participant, and the metadata was provided uncurated.

The immunoSEQ Assay, a bias-controlled multiplex PCR, was used to amplify TCRbeta CDR3 regions from genomic DNA. In the source study's methods: Within the assay, amplification of reference gene primers was used to estimate how many nucleated cells each sample contained. To quantify the absolute abundance of each unique TCRbeta CDR3 rearrangement, sequence reads were collapsed and filtered. For each sample, productive Simpson clonality was calculated as the square root of Simpson's diversity index over productive rearrangements. Imported from immuneACCESS, the table was reduced by TCRdb to in-frame sequences with V and J called. These copies leave out some clones; in studies compared against another copy, an unresolved V gene accounts for under half, and the cause of the remainder is not known. That table supplies the V and J calls and clone size; D and trimming were determined from the DNA. For this sample there are under 350,000 clones; about nine tenths appear just once. The top ten hold under 2.5% of the sample.

Unmatched junction bases come to 7, with V trimmed by 5 bases and J by 7 bases. In the germline V gene (reference sequence), CDR1 corresponds to MNHEY and CDR2 to SMNVEV. From cysteine to phenylalanine, the CDR3 is 15 amino acids long. Only CDR3 DNA is held: 45 bases, read in frame from base 1. Concerning this clone itself: Its specific antigen is unknown. No per-base quality is available; no much larger clone lies one base away.

Enrolling through a virtual design, the prospective study's participants ranged in age from roughly 18 to 89 years and lived across about two dozen United States geographic areas. In the prospective study, cohorts were assigned on the basis of participant-reported clinical history obtained from a screening survey and a study questionnaire. Recovered participants in ImmuneRACE Cohort 3 were defined as having two consecutive negative NP/OP PCR tests, clearance from a healthcare professional, or resolution of symptoms. Mobile phlebotomists in the prospective study collected whole blood, serum and a nasopharyngeal or oropharyngeal swab from every participant. Participants in the prospective study had the option to provide additional blood draws and questionnaires over a roughly two-month period. Before DNA extraction, blood samples from the prospective study were shipped at room temperature or frozen.

This chain is built from TRBV27 and TRBJ1-6; TRBD1 matches 8 bases in the middle. This receptor was obtained from a woman aged 60 to 75 who had recovered from COVID-19. Sequencing used PBMCs or T cells enriched from blood (not recorded which). The CDR3 region has the sequence CASSPGQGWNSPLHF. The nucleotide sequence reads as follows: TGTGCCAGCAGTCCCGGACAGGGATGGAATTCACCCCTCCACTTT.